This T cell receptor beta chain came from a study of CD8 T cells in Susac syndrome. With random hexamers, reverse transcription was performed on about 0.5 to 1 ug of RNA. TCRdb reprocessed the immunoSEQ multiplex PCR reads with MiXCR, giving one entry per CDR3 protein. The sample carries hundreds of thousands of distinct CDR3 sequences, around 89% recorded once. This receptor was identified in a human donor with multiple sclerosis. Sequences were obtained from CD8+ T cells from PBMCs.

DNA of the CDR3: TGTGCCAGCAGCAAAAACAGCTCCCAGGCCTCTTACGAGCAGTACTTC. This sequence encodes CASSKNSSQASYEQYF. The chain combines TRBV21-1 with TRBJ2-7; the table's D call of TRBD2 was not tested on the DNA. TRBV21-1 is a documented pseudogene. The CDR3 has 16 residues.